The source of this T cell receptor beta chain is a study of T cell responses to AZD1222 COVID-19 vaccine. Germline CDR1 and CDR2: SGHRS and YFSETQ. V shed 0 bases and J shed 5 bases, with 8 bases lying between them. There are 13 residues in the CDR3. Clones were sequenced by immunoSEQ multiplex PCR, and TCRdb holds only the in-frame ones, with some missing. The sample includes fewer than 150,000 clones, roughly 84% of them seen just once. V usage is TRBV5-1 and J usage is TRBJ2-5; no definite D call. Source: peripheral blood, taken on day 0 of AZD1222 vaccination. The source is an adult in good health. The CDR3 loop reads CASSLESVETQYF. Here the CDR3 DNA reads TGCGCCAGCAGCTTGGAGTCGGTGGAGACCCAGTACTTC.